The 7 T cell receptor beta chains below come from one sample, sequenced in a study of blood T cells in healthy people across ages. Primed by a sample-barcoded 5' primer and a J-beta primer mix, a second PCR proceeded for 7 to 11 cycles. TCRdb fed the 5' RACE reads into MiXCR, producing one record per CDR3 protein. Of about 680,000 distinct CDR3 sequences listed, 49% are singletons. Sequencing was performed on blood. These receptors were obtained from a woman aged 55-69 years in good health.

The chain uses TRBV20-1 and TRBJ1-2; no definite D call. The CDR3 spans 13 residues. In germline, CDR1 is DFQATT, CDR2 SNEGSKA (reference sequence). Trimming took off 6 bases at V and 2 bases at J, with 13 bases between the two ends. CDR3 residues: CSAVSRRNYGYTF. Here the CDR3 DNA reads TGCAGTGCCGTTTCCCGCAGGAACTATGGCTACACCTTC.

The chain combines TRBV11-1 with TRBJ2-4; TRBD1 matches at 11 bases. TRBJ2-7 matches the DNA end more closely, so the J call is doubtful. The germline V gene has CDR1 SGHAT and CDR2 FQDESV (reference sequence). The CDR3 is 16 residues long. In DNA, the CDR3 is TGTGCCAGCAGCTCGGGACAGGGGGTCGCAGTGTACGAGCAGTACTTC. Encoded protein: CASSSGQGVAVYEQYF.

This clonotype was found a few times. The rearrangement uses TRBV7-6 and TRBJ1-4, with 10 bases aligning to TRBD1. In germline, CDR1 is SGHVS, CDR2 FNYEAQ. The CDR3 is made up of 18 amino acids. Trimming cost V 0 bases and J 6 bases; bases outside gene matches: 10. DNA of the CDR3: TGTGCCAGCAGCTTAGCTGCGACAGGGGGCGATCGGCATGAAAAACTGTTTTTT. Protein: CASSLAATGGDRHEKLFF.

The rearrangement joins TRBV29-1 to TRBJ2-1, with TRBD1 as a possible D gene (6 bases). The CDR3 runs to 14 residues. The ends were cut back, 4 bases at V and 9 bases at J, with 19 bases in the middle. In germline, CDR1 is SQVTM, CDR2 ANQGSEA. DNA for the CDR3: TGCAGCGTTGCAGGTCCGGGGACATTCGGTGAGCAGTTCTTC. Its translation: CSVAGPGTFGEQFF.

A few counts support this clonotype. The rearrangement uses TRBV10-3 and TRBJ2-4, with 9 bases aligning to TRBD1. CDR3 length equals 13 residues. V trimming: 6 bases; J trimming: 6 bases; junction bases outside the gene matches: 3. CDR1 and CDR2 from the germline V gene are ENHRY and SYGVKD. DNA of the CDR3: TGTGCCATCAGCCTGGGACAGGGAAACATTCAGTACTTC. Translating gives CAISLGQGNIQYF.

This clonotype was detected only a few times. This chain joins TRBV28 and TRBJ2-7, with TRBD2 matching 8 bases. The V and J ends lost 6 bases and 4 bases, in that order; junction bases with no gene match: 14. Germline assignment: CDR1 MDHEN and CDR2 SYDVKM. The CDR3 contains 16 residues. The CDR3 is CASSQSSGTSAYEQYF. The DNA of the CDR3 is TGTGCCAGCAGCCAGAGTAGCGGGACTAGTGCTTACGAGCAGTACTTC.

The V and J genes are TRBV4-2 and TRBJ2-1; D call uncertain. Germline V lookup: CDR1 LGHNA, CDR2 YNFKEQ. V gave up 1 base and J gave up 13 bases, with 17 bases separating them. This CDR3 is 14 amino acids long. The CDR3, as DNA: TGTGCCAGCAGCCAAGTTTCCAACCAAGAGACCCAGTTCTTC. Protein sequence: CASSQVSNQETQFF.